This T cell receptor beta chain emerged from a study of cytomegalovirus exposure and HLA in healthy donors. Findings and limits, study-wide: Both high specificity and high sensitivity reportedly marked the classifier's diagnosis of cytomegalovirus status. The majority of TCR sequences were rare, yet some public TCRs appeared in many donors.

As for this clone: Antigen specificity is unknown.

Sequenced by immunoSEQ multiplex PCR; TCRdb stores in-frame clones only, minus some. The sample contains around 150,000 clones, 85% of which appear only once. The CDR3 sequence is 16 residues long. V was clipped by 0 bases and J by 6 bases; unmatched bases: 9. Germline lookup yields CDR1 SGHTA and CDR2 FQGNSA. The source material was PBMCs. This sequence was found in a man younger than 45 in good health and CMV-seropositive. V is TRBV7-2 and J is TRBJ2-7; 9 nucleotides line up with TRBD1. The CDR3 loop reads CASSLAPGQGRGEQYF. The CDR3 DNA reads TGTGCCAGCAGCTTAGCTCCGGGACAGGGAAGGGGCGAGCAGTACTTC.